This T cell receptor (beta chain) was sequenced for a study of cytomegalovirus exposure and HLA in healthy donors. Findings of the study overall: In all likelihood, a cluster of highly shared sequence variants was a sequencing artifact.

Details on this clone: Its antigen is unknown.

The CDR3 is 14 residues long. The V end was cut by 6 bases, the J end by 4 bases, with 15 bases between. Looked up from germline, CDR1 is SGHTA and CDR2 is FQGNSA. The PCR contained 60 Vbeta and 13 Jbeta primers. Clones were sequenced by immunoSEQ multiplex PCR, and TCRdb holds only the in-frame ones, with some missing. The sample has approximately 130,000 clones, 80% seen once. The TCR comes from a woman aged 40 to 49 in good health and CMV-seronegative. The sample was PBMCs. The chain has TRBV7-2 and TRBJ2-5; D might be TRBD2 (6 bases). In nucleotides, the CDR3 is TGTGCCAGCAGTCACGGGAGCAGTAGAGAGACCCAGTACTTC. Translating it yields CASSHGSSRETQYF.